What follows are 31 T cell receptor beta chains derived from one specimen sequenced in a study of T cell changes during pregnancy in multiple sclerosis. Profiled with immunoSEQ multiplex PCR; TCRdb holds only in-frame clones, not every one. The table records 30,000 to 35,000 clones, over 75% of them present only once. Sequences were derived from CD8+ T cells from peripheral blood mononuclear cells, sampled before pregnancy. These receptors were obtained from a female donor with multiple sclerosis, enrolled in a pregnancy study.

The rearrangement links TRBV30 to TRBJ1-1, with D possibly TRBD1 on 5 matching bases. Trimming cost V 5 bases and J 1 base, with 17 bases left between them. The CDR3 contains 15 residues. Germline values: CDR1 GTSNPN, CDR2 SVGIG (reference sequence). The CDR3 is CAWVGGARTNTEAFF. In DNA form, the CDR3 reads TGTGCCTGGGTCGGAGGGGCTCGGACGAACACTGAAGCTTTCTTT.

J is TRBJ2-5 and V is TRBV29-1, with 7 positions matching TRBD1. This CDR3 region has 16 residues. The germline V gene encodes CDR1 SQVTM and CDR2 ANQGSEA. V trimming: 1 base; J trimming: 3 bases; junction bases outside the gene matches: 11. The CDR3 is CSVEAIQGQDEETQYF. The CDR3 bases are TGCAGCGTTGAAGCCATTCAAGGACAGGACGAAGAGACCCAGTACTTC.

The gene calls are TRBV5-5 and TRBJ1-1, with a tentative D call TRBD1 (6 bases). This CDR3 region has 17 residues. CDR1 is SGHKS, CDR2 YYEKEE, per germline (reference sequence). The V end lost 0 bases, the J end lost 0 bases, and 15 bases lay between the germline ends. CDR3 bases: TGTGCCAGCAGCTTGGCGCAGGGGAACACTTTGAACACTGAAGCTTTCTTT. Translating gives CASSLAQGNTLNTEAFF.

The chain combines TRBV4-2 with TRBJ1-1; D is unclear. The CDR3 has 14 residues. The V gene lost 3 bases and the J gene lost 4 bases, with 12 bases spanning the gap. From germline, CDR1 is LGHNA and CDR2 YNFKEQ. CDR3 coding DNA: TGTGCCAGCAGCCACTGGGCCGAGGGCACTGAAGCTTTCTTT. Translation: CASSHWAEGTEAFF.

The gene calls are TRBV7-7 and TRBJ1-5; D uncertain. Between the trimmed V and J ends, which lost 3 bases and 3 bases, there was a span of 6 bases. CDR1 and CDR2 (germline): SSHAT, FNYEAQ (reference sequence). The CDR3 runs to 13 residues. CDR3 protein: CASSLAPNQPQHF. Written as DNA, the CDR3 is TGTGCCAGCAGCTTGGCCCCCAATCAGCCCCAGCATTTT.

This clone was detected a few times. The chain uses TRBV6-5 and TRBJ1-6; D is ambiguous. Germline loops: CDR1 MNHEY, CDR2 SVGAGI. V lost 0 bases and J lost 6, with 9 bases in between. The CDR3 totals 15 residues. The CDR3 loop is CASSYSSGLNSPLHF. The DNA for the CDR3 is TGTGCCAGCAGTTACTCGAGTGGGCTTAATTCACCCCTCCACTTT.

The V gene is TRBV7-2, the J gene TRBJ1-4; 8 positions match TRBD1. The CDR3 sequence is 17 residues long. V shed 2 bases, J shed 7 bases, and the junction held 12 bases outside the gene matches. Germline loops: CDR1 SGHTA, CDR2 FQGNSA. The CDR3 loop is CASSLNSPGQGSEKLFF. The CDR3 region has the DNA TGTGCCAGCAGCTTAAATTCCCCCGGACAGGGCAGTGAAAAACTGTTTTTT.

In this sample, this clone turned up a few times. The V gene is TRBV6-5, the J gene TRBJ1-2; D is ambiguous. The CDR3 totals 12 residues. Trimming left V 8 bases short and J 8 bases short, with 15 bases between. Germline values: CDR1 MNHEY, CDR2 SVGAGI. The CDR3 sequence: CASGTPGLGYTF. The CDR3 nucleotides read TGTGCCAGCGGCACCCCTGGCCTCGGCTACACCTTC.

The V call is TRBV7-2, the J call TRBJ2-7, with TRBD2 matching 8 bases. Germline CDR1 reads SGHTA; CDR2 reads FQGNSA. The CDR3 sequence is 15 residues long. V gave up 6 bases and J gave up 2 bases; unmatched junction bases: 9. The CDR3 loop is CASSLTLAGTYEQYF. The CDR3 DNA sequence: TGTGCCAGCAGTCTGACCTTAGCGGGAACCTACGAGCAGTACTTC.

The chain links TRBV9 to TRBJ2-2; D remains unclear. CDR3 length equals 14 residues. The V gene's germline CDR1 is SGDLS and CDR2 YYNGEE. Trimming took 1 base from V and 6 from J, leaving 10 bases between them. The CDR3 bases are TGTGCCAGCAGCGTAAAGAGGTGGGCCGGGGAGCTGTTTTTT. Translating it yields CASSVKRWAGELFF.

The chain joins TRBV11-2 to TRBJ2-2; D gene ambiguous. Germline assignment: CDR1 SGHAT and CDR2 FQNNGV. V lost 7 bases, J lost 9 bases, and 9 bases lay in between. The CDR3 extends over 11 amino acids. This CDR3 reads CASTPMRELFF. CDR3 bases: TGTGCCAGCACCCCTATGAGGGAGCTGTTTTTT.

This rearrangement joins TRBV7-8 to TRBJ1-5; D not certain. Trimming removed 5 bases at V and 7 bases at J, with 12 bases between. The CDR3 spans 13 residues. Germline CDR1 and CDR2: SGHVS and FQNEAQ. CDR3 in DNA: TGTGCCAGCAGCCGGGGTTCGAGGCAGCCCCAGCATTTT. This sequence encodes CASSRGSRQPQHF.

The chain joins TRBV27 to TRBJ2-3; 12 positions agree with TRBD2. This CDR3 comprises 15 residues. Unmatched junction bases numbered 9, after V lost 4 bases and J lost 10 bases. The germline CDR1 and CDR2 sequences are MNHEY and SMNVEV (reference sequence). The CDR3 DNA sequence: TGTGCCAGCAGTTCTCTAGCGGGAGGGAGTGGCTCGCAGTATTTT. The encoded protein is CASSSLAGGSGSQYF.

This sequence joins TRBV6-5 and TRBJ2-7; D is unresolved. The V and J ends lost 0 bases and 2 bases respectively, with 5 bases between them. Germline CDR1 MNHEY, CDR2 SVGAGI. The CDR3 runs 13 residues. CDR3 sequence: CASSYSQAYEQYF. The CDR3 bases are TGTGCCAGCAGTTACTCTCAGGCCTACGAGCAGTACTTC.

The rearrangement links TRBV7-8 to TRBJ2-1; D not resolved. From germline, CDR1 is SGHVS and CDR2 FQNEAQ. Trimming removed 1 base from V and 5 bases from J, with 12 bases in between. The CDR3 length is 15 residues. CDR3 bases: TGTGCCAGCAGCTTAGTATACTCTACCGACAATGAGCAGTTCTTC. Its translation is CASSLVYSTDNEQFF.

CDR3 sequence (DNA): TGTGCCAGCAGTTACGGGTCGGGTCAGCCCCAGCATTTT. Translated, it gives CASSYGSGQPQHF. The chain combines TRBV6-5 with TRBJ1-5; no definite D call. Germline lookup yields CDR1 MNHEY and CDR2 SVGAGI. V was shortened by 2 bases and J by 6 bases, with 8 bases between the two germline ends. This CDR3 comprises 13 residues.

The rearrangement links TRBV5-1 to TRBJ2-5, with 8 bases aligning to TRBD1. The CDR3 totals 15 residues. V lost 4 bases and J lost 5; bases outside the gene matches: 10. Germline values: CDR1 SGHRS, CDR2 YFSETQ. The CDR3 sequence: CASSPGQVVRETQYF. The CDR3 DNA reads TGCGCCAGCAGCCCGGGACAGGTAGTTCGGGAGACCCAGTACTTC. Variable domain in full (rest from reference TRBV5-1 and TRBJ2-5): KAGVTQTPRYLIKTRGQQVTLSCSPISGHRSVSWYQQTPGQGLQFLFEYFSETQRNKGNFPGRFSGRQFSNSRSEMNVSTLELGDSALYLCASSPGQVVRETQYFGPGTRLLVL.

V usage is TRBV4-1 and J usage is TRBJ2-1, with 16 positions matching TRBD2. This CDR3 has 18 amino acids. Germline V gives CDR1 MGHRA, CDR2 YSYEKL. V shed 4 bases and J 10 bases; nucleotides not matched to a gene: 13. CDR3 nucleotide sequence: TGCGCCAGCAGCCCACTACCGGGACTAGCGGGGGGGCTTCAGGAGCAGTTCTTC. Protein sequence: CASSPLPGLAGGLQEQFF.

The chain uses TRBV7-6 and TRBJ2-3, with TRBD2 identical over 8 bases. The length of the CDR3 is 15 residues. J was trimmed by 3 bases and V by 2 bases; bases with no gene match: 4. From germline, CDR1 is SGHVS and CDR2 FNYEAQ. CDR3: CASSLPAGGTDTQYF. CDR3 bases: TGTGCCAGCAGCTTACCCGCGGGGGGAACAGATACGCAGTATTTT. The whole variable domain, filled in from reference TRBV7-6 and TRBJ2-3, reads GAGVSQSPRYKVTKRGQDVALRCDPISGHVSLYWYRQALGQGPEFLTYFNYEAQQDKSGLPNDRFSAERPEGSISTLTIQRTEQRDSAMYRCASSLPAGGTDTQYFGPGTRLTVL.

CDR3 nucleotides: TGCAGCGTTGAGGACCGAGGGATTAAAAACATTCAGTACTTC. It translates to CSVEDRGIKNIQYF. The chain couples TRBV29-1 to TRBJ2-4; maybe TRBD2 (5 bases). The V gene's germline CDR1 is SQVTM and CDR2 ANQGSEA. The CDR3 spans 14 residues. Deletions cut 3 bases from V and 4 bases from J, with 13 bases between.

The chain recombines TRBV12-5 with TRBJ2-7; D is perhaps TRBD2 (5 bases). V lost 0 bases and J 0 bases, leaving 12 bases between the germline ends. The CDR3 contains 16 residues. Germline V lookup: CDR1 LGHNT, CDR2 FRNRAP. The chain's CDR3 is CASGLVNSGSSYEQYF. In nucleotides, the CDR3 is TGTGCTAGTGGTTTGGTAAATTCGGGGAGCTCCTACGAGCAGTACTTC.

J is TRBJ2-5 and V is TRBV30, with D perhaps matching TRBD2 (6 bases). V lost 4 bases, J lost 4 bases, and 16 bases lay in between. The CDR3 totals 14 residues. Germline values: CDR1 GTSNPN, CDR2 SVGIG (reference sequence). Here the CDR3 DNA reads TGTGCCTGGACCCACGGCGGGATACTAGAGACCCAGTACTTC. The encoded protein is CAWTHGGILETQYF.

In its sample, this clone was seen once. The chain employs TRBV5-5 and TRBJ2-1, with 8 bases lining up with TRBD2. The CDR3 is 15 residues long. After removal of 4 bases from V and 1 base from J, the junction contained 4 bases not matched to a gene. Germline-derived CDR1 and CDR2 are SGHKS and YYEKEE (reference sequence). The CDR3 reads CASSTSGLSYNEQFF. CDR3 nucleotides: TGTGCCAGCAGCACTAGCGGACTATCCTACAATGAGCAGTTCTTC.

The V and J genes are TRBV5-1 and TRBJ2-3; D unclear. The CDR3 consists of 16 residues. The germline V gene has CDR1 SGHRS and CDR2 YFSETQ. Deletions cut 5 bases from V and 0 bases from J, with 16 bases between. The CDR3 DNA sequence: TGCGCCAGCAGGGAGTATGTTAGTTCTAGCACAGATACGCAGTATTTT. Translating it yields CASREYVSSSTDTQYF.

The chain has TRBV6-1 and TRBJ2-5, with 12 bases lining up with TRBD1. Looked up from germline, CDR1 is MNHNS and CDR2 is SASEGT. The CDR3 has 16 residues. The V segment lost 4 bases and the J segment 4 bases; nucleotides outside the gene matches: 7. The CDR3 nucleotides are TGTGCCAGCAGTGGTTCCGGGACAGGGGGCGGAGAGACCCAGTACTTC. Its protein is CASSGSGTGGGETQYF.

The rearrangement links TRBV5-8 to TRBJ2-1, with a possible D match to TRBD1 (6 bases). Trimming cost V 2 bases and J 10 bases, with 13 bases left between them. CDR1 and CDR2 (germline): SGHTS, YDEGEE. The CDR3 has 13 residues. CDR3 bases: TGTGCCAGCAGCTTTTACAGGGATGGCGAGCAGTTCTTC. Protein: CASSFYRDGEQFF.

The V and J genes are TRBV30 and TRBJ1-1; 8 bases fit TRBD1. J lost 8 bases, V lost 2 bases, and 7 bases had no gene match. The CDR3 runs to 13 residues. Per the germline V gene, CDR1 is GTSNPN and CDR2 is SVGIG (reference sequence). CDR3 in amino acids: CAWSRGWDREAFF. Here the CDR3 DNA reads TGTGCCTGGAGTCGCGGCTGGGACAGGGAAGCTTTCTTT.

The CDR3 DNA reads TGTGCCAGCAGTTGGAGCAGCTCCTACGAGCAGTACTTC. It translates to CASSWSSSYEQYF. V and J are TRBV6-5 and TRBJ2-7; D is uncertain. Trimming removed 4 bases at V and 0 bases at J, with 7 bases between. From germline, CDR1 is MNHEY and CDR2 SVGAGI. There are 13 residues in the CDR3.

The CDR3 sequence is CASSAGGFDQPQHF. The CDR3, as DNA: TGTGCCAGCAGTGCAGGGGGTTTCGATCAGCCCCAGCATTTT. The V and J genes are TRBV25-1 and TRBJ1-5; 7 bases agree with TRBD1. This CDR3 has 14 residues. Germline CDR1 is MGHDK and CDR2 is SYGVNS. V trimming: 4 bases; J trimming: 5 bases; junction bases outside the gene matches: 5.

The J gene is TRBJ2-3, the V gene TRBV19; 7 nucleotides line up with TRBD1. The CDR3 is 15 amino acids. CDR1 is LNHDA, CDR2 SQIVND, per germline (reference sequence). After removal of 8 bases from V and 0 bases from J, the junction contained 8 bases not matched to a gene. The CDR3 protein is CASSIDRASTDTQYF. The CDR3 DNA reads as TGTGCCAGTTCCATCGACAGGGCTAGCACAGATACGCAGTATTTT.

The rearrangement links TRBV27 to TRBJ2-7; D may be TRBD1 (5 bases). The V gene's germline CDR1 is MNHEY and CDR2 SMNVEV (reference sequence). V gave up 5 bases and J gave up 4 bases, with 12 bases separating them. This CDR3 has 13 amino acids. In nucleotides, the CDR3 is TGTGCCAGCAGTCAGCAACAGGATTACGAGCAGTACTTC. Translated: CASSQQQDYEQYF.